Listed below are T cell receptor beta chains from one sample, sequenced in a study of blood T cell repertoires in COVID-19. Sequencing used immunoSEQ multiplex PCR; TCRdb keeps in-frame clones, though not all of them. The table records about 200,000 clones, about 82% of them present only once. Input material: peripheral blood. The receptors were gathered from a man in his 60s with COVID-19, enrolled during active disease. The conserved cysteine and the conserved F or W are not part of the CDR3 here.

V,J,CDR3
TRBV28,TRBJ1-1,ASSFSRRAEAF
TRBV30,TRBJ1-6,AWSLIGTPGDYNSPLH
TRBV12-5,TRBJ2-5,ASGGGTHPGQETQY
TRBV3-1/TRBV3-2,TRBJ2-2,ASSQKRGLAAGELF
TRBV9,TRBJ2-5,ASSVDVGGPETQY
TRBV3-1/TRBV3-2,TRBJ2-7,ASSQAGGFYEQY
TRBV3-1/TRBV3-2,TRBJ2-1,ASSRLGTSGSNEQF
TRBV2,TRBJ1-6,ASSGGTLVYNSPLH
TRBV7-2,TRBJ1-3,ASSQSDRAGNTIY
TRBV7-9,TRBJ1-1,ASSLGDRMNTEAF
TRBV5-4,TRBJ2-2,ASIPAMGLMGCTGELF
TRBV19,TRBJ2-5,ASSIAGGTSETQY
TRBV27,TRBJ2-3,ASTGLGSGSPDTQY
TRBV9,TRBJ1-1,ASRSLGGEAF
TRBV3-1/TRBV3-2,TRBJ2-1,ASSHSGSGWNEQF
TRBV10-3,TRBJ1-2,AISDGRARGYT